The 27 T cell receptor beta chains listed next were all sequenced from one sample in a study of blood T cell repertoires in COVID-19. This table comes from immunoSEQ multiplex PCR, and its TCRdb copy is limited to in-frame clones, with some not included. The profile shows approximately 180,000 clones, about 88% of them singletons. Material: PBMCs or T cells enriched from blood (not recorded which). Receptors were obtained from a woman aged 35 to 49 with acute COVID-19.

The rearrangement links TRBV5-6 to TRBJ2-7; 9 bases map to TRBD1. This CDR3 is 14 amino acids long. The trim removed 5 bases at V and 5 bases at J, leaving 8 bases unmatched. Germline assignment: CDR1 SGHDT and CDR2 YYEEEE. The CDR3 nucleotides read TGTGCCAGCAGTTTGTGGACAGGGGCCGACGAGCAGTACTTC. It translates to CASSLWTGADEQYF.

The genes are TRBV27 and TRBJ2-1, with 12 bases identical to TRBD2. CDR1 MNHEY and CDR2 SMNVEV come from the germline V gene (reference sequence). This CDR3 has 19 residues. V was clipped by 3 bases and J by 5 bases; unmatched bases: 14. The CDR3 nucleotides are TGTGCCAGCAGTTTGGCGTCTCCGACTAGCGGGAGTTTAGACAATGAGCAGTTCTTC. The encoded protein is CASSLASPTSGSLDNEQFF.

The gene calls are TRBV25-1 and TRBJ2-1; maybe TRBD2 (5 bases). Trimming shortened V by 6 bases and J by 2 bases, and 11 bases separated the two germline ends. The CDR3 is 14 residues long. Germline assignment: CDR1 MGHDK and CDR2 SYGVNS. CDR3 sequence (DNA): TGTGCCAGCAGCCGCCTAGCAGCCTACAATGAGCAGTTCTTC. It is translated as CASSRLAAYNEQFF.

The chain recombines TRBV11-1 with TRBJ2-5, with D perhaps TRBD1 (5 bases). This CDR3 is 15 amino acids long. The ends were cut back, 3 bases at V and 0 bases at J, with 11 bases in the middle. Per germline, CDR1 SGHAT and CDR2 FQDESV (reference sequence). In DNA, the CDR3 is TGTGCCAGCAGCTTGGGCGGACACCACCAAGAGACCCAGTACTTC. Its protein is CASSLGGHHQETQYF.

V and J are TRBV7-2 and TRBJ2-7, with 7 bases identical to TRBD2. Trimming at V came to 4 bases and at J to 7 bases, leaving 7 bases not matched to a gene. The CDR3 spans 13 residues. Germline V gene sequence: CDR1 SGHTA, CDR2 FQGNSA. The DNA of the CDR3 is TGTGCCAGCAGCTCCCGGCGGGGAGGGGAGCAGTACTTC. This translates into CASSSRRGGEQYF.

CDR3 residues: CSVLGGGTADTQYF. As DNA, the CDR3 is TGCAGCGTCTTAGGAGGGGGCACAGCAGATACGCAGTATTTT. The chain uses TRBV29-1 and TRBJ2-3, with D tentatively TRBD1 (7 bases). Germline V gene sequence: CDR1 SQVTM, CDR2 ANQGSEA. V was pared by 6 bases and J by 4 bases, with 17 bases between. CDR3 size: 14 residues.

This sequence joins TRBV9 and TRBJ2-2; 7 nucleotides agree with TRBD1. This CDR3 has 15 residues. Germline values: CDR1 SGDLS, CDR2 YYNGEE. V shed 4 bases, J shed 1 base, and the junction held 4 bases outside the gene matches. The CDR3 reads CASSPRQGNTGELFF. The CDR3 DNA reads TGTGCCAGCAGCCCTCGACAGGGGAACACCGGGGAGCTGTTTTTT.

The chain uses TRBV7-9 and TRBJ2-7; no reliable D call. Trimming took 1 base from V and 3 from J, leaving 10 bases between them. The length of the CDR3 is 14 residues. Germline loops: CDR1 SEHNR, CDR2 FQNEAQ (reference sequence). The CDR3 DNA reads TGTGCCAGCAGCTTAGACCTCACAGACTACGAGCAGTACTTC. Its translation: CASSLDLTDYEQYF.

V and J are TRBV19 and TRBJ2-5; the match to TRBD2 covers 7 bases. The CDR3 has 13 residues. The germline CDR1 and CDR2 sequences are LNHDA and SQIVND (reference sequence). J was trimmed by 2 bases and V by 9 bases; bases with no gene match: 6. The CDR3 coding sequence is TGTGCCAGCGGGGCTAGCGGACAAGAGACCCAGTACTTC. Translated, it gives CASGASGQETQYF.

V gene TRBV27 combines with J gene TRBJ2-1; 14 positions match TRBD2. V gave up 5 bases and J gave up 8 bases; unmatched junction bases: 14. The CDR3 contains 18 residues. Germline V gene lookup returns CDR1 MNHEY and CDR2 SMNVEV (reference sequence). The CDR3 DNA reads TGTGCCAGCAGTCCCCGACGTGGACTAGCGGGGGGCTGGGATGAGCAGTTCTTC. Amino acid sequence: CASSPRRGLAGGWDEQFF.

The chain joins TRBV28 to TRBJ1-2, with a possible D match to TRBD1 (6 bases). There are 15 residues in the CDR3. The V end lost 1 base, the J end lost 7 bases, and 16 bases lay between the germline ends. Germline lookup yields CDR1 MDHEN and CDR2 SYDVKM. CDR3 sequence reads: CASSLFWQGLGGYTF. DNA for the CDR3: TGTGCCAGCAGTTTATTCTGGCAGGGGTTGGGTGGCTACACCTTC.

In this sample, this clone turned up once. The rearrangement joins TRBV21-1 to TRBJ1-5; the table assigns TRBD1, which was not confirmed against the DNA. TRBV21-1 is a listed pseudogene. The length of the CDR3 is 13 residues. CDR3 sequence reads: CASSSGGKQPQHF. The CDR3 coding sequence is TGTGCCAGCAGCTCAGGGGGCAAGCAGCCCCAGCATTTT.

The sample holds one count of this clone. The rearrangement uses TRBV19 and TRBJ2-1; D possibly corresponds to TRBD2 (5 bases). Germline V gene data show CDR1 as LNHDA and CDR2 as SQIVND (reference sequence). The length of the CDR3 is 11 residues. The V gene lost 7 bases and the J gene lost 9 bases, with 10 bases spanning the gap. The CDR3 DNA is TGTGCCAGTACCTGGGGAGCTGAGCAGTTCTTC. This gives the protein CASTWGAEQFF.

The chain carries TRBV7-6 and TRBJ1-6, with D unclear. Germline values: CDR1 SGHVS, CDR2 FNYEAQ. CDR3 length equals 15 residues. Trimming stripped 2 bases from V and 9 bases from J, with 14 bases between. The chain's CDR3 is CASSLNPELFSPLHF. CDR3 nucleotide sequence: TGTGCCAGCAGCTTAAATCCTGAGCTCTTTTCACCCCTCCACTTT.

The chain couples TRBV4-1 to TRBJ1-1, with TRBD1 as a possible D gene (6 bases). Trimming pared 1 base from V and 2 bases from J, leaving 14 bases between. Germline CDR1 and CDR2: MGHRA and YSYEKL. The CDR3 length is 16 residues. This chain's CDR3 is CASSQGVAQGNTEAFF. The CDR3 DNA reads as TGCGCCAGCAGCCAAGGGGTGGCACAGGGTAACACTGAAGCTTTCTTT.

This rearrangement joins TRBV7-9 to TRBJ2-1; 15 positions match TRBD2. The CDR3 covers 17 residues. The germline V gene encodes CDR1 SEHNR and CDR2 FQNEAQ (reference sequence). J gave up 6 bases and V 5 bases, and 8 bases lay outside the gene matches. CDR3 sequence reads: CASSGTSGGSLVNEQFF. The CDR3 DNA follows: TGTGCCAGCAGCGGGACTAGCGGGGGGTCCCTTGTCAATGAGCAGTTCTTC.

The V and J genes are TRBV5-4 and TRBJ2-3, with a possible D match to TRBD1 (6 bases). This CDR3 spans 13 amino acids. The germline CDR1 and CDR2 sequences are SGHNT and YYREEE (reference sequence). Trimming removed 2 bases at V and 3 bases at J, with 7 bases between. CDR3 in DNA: TGTGCCAGCAGCTTAACAGGGACAGATACGCAGTATTTT. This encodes CASSLTGTDTQYF.

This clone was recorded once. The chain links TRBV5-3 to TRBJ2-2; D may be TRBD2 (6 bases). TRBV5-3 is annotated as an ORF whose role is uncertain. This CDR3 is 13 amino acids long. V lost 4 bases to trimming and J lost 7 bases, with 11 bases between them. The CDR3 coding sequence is TGTGCCAGAAGCCGACTAGGTCACGGGGAGCTGTTTTTT. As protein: CARSRLGHGELFF.

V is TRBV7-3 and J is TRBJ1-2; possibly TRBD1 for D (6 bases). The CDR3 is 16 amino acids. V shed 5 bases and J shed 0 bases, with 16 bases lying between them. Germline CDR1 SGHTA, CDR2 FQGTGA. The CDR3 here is CASSLYTGLANYGYTF. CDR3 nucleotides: TGTGCCAGCAGCCTATACACAGGGTTGGCTAACTATGGCTACACCTTC.

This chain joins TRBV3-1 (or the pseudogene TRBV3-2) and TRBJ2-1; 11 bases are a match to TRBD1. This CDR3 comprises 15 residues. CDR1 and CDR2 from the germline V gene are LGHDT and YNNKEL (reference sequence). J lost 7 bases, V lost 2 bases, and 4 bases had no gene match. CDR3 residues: CASSQTGTGGNEQFF. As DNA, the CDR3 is TGTGCCAGCAGCCAAACTGGGACAGGGGGTAATGAGCAGTTCTTC.

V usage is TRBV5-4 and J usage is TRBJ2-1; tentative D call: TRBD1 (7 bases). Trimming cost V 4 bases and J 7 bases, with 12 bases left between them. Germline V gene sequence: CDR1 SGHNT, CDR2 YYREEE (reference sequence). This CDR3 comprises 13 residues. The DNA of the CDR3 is TGTGCCAGCAGCGCGGGACAGTCGAATGAGCAGTTCTTC. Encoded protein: CASSAGQSNEQFF.

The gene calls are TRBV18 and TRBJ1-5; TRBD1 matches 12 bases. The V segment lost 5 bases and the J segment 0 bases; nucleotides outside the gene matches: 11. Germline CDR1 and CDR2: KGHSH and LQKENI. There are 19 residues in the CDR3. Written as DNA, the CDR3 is TGTGCCAGCTCATCGACCGGGACAGGGGGCTTTTATAGCAATCAGCCCCAGCATTTT. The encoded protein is CASSSTGTGGFYSNQPQHF. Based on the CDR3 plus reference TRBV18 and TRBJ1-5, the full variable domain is NAGVMQNPRHLVRRRGQEARLRCSPMKGHSHVYWYRQLPEEGLKFMVYLQKENIIDESGMPKERFSAEFPKEGPSILRIQQVVRGDSAAYFCASSSTGTGGFYSNQPQHFGDGTRLSIL.

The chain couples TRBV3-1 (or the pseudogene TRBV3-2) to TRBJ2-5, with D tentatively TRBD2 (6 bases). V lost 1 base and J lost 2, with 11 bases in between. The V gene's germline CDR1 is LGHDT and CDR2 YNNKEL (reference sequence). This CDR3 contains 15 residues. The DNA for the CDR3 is TGTGCCAGCAGCCAAGGTCCAGCGGGTCAAGAGACCCAGTACTTC. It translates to CASSQGPAGQETQYF.

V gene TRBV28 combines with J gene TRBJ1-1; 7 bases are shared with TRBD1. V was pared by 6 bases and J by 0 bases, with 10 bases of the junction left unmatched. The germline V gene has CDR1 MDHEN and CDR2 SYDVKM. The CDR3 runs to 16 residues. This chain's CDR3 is CASSQDRTSMNTEAFF. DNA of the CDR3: TGTGCCAGCAGCCAGGACAGGACCTCCATGAACACTGAAGCTTTCTTT.

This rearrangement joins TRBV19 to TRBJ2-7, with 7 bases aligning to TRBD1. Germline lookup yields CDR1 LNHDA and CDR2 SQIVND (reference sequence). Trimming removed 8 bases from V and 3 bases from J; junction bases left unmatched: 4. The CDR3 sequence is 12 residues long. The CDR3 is CASGNRGYEQYF. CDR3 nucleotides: TGTGCCAGTGGTAACAGGGGCTACGAGCAGTACTTC.

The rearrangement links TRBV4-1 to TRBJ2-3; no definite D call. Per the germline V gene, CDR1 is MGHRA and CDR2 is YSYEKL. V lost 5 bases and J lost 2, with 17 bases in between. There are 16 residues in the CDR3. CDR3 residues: CASSDQALRITDTQYF. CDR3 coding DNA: TGCGCCAGCAGCGACCAAGCGTTGAGGATCACAGATACGCAGTATTTT.

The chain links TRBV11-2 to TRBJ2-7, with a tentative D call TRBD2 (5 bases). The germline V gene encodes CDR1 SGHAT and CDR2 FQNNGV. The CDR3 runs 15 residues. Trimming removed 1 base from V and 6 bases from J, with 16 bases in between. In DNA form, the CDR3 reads TGTGCCAGCAGCTTAGCGACCCTGGGCGGGCGCGAGCAGTACTTC. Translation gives CASSLATLGGREQYF.